This T cell receptor beta chain was recovered during a study of cytomegalovirus exposure and HLA in healthy donors. Generated by immunoSEQ multiplex PCR, the TCRdb table keeps only in-frame clones and is missing some. The table includes over 75,000 clones, about 85% detected once. V shed 3 bases and J shed 5 bases, with 4 bases lying between them. CDR1 MDHEN and CDR2 SYDVKM come from the germline V gene. The CDR3 totals 12 residues. The sequencing input was PBMCs. The chain has TRBV28 and TRBJ2-2; D is undetermined. This receptor was obtained from a man younger than 35 in good health and CMV-seropositive. The CDR3 protein is CASSLRTGELFF. CDR3 bases: TGTGCCAGCAGTTTGAGGACCGGGGAGCTGTTTTTT. The variable domain in full, with the rest retrieved from reference TRBV28 and TRBJ2-2, is DVKVTQSSRYLVKRTGEKVFLECVQDMDHENMFWYRQDPGLGLRLIYFSYDVKMKEKGDIPEGYSVSREKKERFSLILESASTNQTSMYLCASSLRTGELFFGEGSRLTVL.